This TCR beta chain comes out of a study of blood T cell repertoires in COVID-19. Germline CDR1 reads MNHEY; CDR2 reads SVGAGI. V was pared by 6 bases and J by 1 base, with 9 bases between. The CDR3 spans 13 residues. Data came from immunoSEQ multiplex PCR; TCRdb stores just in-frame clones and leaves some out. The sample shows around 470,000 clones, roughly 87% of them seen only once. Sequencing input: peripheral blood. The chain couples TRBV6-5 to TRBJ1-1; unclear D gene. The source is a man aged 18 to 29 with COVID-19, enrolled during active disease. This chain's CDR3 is CASRRAGNTEAFF. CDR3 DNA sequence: TGTGCCAGCAGGAGGGCCGGGAACACTGAAGCTTTCTTT.